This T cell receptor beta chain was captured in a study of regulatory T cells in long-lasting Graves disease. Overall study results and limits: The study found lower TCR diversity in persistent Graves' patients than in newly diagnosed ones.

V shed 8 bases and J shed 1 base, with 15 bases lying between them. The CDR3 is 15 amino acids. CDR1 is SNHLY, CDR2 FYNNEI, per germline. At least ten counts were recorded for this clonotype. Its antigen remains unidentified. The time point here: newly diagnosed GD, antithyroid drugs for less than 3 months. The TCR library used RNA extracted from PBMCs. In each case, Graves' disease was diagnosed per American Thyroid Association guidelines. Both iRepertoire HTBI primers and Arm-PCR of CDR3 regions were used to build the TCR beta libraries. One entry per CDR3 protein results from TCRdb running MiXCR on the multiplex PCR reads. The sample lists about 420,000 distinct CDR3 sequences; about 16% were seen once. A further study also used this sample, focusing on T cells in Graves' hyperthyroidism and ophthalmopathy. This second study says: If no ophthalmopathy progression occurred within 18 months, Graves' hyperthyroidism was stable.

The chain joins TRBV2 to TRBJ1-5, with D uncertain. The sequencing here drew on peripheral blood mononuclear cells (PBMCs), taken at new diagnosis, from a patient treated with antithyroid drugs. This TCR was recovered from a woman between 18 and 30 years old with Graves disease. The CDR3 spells CASHRRGGSNQPQHF. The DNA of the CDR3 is TGTGCCAGCCATCGGCGGGGAGGCAGCAATCAGCCCCAGCATTTT.